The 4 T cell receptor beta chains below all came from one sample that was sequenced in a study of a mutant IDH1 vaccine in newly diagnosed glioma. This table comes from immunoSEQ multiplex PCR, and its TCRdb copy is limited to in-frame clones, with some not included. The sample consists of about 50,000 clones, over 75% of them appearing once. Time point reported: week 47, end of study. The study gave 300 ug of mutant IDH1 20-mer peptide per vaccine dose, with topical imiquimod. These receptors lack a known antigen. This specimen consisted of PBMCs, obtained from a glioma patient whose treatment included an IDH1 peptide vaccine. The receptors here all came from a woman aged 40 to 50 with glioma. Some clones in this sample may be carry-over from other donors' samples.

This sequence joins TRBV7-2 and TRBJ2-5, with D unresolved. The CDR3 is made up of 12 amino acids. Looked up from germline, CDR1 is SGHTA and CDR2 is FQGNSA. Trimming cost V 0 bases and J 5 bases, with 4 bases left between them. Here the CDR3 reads CASSLARETQYF. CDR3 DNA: TGTGCCAGCAGCTTAGCCAGGGAGACCCAGTACTTC.

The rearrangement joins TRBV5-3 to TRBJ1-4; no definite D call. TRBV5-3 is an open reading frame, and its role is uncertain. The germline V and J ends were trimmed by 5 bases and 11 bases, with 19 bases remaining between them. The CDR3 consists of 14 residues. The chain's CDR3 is CARSHGRPGRKLFF. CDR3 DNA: TGTGCCAGAAGTCATGGACGCCCCGGGAGGAAACTGTTTTTT.

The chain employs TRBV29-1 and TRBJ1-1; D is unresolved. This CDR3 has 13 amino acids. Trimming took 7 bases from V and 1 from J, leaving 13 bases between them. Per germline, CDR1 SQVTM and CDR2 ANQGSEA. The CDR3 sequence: CSAAEGTNTEAFF. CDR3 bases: TGCAGCGCCGCGGAGGGCACGAACACTGAAGCTTTCTTT. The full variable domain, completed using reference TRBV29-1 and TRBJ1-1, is SAVISQKPSRDICQRGTSLTIQCQVDSQVTMMFWYRQQPGQSLTLIATANQGSEATYESGFVIDKFPISRPNLTFSTLTVSNMSPEDSSIYLCSAAEGTNTEAFFGQGTRLTVV.

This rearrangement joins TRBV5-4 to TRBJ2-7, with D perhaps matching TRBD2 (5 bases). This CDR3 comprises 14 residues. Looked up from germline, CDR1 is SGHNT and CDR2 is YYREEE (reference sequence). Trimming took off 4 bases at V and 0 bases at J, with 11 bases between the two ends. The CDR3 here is CASSNPRDSYEQYF. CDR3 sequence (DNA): TGTGCCAGCAGCAACCCTCGGGACTCCTACGAGCAGTACTTC.